This T cell receptor beta chain was retrieved from a study of control samples from healthy donors and cancer patients (dated by TCRdb to about 2020). Library method: the immunoSEQ multiplex PCR assay. TCRdb provides this immuneACCESS table in a form limited to in-frame rearrangements. Some clones are lacking; in checked studies, under half of them reflect an unresolved V gene, and why the rest are absent is not known. This sample lists 100,000 to 150,000 clones; roughly 90% were detected once. The ten largest clonotypes hold 2% to 3% of the sample. Concerning this clone itself: The antigen it binds to is not known. Base qualities are missing; no much larger clone stands one base away.

The CDR3 numbers 14 residues from cysteine through phenylalanine. Kept here is only the CDR3 DNA, which spans 42 bases and is read in frame from base 1. V is pared back by 2 bases and J by 4 bases, with 12 bases lying between the germline termini. The germline V gene sets CDR1 to SGHTS and CDR2 to YDEGEE. The V gene is TRBV5-8 and the J gene is TRBJ1-1; 6 matching bases give a weak D call of TRBD1. This TCR came from a man aged 35 to 55 in good health. Sequencing was done on a sample of blood. The CDR3 here reads CASSFGGWSTEAFF. The DNA reads TGTGCCAGCAGCTTCGGGGGCTGGAGCACTGAAGCTTTCTTT.